This TCR beta chain was documented in a study of T cell changes during pregnancy in multiple sclerosis. Unmatched junction bases numbered 4, after V lost 5 bases and J lost 5 bases. Germline V CDR1 and CDR2: SGHTA, FQGNSA. The CDR3 is 14 residues long. This clone was seen a single time. Sequenced by immunoSEQ multiplex PCR; TCRdb stores in-frame clones only, minus some. Of about 59,000 clones in the sample, approximately 92% are singletons; the top ten hold 0.36%. This clonotype originated in a female donor with multiple sclerosis, enrolled in a pregnancy study. The chain joins TRBV7-2 to TRBJ2-2; 8 bases align to TRBD1. Specimen: CD4+ T cells from peripheral blood mononuclear cells, collected before pregnancy. The CDR3 sequence is CASSPGQGTGELFF. The CDR3 DNA reads TGTGCCAGCAGCCCCGGACAGGGAACCGGGGAGCTGTTTTTT.